This T cell receptor (beta chain) was captured in a study of shared clonotypes between healthy human individuals. Study overall: Researchers assigned three CD4 naive, three CD4 memory, two CD8 naive and one CD8 memory plate to each donor.

Using immunoSEQ multiplex PCR, the repertoire was profiled, and TCRdb retains in-frame clones only, with some absent. The data contain under 1 million clones, nearly 95% of them singletons. Findings of the study overall: Generation probabilities of non-shared clonotypes were lower (relative to those shared by all four donors). For naive CD4 cells, roughly 5% of clonotypes were shared across a few donors.

Regarding this clone: No antigen is known for it.

Naive CD8 isolation took CD45RO-negative cells positively selected for CCR7 and excluded terminally differentiated effector memory CD45RA+ cells. Within Nashville, Tennessee resided all donors, each a Caucasian adult. The receptor was isolated from a man aged 25 to 40 in good health. The sample comprised naive CD8+ T cells sorted from blood.

The CDR3 DNA reads as TGTGCCAGCAGCTTAGGTCAGGGGGCGGCTGAGCAGTTCTTC. Translated, it gives CASSLGQGAAEQFF. V usage is TRBV7-9 and J usage is TRBJ2-1; TRBD1 agrees at 8 bases. The V gene's germline CDR1 is SEHNR and CDR2 FQNEAQ (reference sequence). The CDR3 length is 14 residues. Trimming removed 1 base from V and 9 bases from J; junction bases left unmatched: 5.